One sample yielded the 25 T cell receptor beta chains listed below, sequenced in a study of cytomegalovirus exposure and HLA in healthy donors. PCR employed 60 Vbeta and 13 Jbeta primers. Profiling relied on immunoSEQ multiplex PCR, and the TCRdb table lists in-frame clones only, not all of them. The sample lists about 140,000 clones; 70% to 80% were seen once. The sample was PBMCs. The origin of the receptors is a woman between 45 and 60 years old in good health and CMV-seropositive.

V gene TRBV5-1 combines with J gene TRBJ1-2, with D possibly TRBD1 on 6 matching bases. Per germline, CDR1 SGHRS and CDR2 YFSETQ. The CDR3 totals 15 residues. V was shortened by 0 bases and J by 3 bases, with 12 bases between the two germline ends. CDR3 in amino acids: CASSLVGGVDYGYTF. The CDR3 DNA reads TGCGCCAGCAGCTTGGTTGGGGGCGTGGACTATGGCTACACCTTC.

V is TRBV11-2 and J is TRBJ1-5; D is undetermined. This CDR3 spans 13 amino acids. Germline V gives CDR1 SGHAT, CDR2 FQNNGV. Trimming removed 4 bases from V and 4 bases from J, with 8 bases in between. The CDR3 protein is CASSYDKNQPQHF. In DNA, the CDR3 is TGTGCCAGCAGCTATGACAAGAATCAGCCCCAGCATTTT.

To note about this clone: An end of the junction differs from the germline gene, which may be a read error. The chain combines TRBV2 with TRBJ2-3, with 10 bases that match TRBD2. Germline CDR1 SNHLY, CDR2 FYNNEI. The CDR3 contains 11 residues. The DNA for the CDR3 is TGTGCCAGCACCGTCCTAGCGGGGGCCAATTTT. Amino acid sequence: CASTVLAGANF. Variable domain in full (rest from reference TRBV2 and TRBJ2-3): EPEVTQTPSHQVTQMGQEVILRCVPISNHLYFYWYRQILGQKVEFLVSFYNNEISEKSEIFDDQFSVERPDGSNFTLKIRSTKLEDSAMYFCASTVLAGANFGPGTRLTVL.

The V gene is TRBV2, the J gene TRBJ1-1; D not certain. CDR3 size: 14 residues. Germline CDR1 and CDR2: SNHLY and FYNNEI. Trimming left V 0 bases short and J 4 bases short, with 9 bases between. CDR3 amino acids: CASSEAGVGTEAFF. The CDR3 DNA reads TGTGCCAGCAGTGAAGCGGGCGTGGGCACTGAAGCTTTCTTT.

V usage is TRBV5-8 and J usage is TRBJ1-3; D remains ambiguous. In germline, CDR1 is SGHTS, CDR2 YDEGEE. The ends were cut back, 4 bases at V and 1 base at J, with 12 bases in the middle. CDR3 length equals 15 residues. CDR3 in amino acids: CASSPPGISGNTIYF. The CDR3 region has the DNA TGTGCCAGCAGCCCCCCGGGGATATCTGGAAACACCATATATTTT.

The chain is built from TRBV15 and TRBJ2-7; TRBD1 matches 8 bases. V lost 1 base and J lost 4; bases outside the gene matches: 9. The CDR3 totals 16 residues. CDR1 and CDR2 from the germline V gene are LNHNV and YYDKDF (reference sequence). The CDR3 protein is CATSRVRRQGAYEQYF. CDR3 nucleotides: TGTGCCACCAGCAGAGTCCGCCGGCAGGGGGCTTACGAGCAGTACTTC.

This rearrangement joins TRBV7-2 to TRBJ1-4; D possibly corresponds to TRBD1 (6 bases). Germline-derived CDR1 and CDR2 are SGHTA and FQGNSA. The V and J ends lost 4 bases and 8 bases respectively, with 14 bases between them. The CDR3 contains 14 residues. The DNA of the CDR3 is TGTGCCAGCAGCTCCCAGGGGAGTCGGGAAAAACTGTTTTTT. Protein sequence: CASSSQGSREKLFF.

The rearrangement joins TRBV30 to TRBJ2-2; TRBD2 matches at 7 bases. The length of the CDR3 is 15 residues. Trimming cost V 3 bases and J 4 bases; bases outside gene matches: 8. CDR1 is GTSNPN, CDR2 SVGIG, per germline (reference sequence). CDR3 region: CAWRPKLAGTGELFF. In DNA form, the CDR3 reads TGTGCCTGGAGACCCAAATTAGCGGGCACCGGGGAGCTGTTTTTT.

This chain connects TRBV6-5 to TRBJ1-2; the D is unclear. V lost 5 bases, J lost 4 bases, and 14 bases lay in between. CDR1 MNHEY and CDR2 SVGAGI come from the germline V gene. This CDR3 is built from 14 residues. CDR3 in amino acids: CASSPSAGRYGYTF. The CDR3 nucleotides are TGTGCCAGCAGTCCTTCGGCAGGTCGCTATGGCTACACCTTC.

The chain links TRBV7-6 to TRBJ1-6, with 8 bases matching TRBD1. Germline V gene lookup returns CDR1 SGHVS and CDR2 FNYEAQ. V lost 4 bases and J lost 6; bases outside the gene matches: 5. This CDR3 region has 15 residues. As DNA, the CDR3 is TGTGCCAGCAGCTCACAGACAGGGGTTAATTCACCCCTCCACTTT. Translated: CASSSQTGVNSPLHF.

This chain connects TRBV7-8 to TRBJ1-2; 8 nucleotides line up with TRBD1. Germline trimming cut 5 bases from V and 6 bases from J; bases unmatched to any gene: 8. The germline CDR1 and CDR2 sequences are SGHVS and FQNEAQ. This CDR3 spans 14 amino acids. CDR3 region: CASSGLLDRDGYTF. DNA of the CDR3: TGTGCCAGCAGCGGACTCCTGGACAGGGATGGCTACACCTTC.

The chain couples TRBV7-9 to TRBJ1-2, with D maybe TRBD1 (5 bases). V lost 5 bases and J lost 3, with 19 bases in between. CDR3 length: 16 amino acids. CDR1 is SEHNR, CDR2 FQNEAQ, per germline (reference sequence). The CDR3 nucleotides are TGTGCCAGCAGCCCGGGGGAGTTCACGGGAGACTATGGCTACACCTTC. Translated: CASSPGEFTGDYGYTF.

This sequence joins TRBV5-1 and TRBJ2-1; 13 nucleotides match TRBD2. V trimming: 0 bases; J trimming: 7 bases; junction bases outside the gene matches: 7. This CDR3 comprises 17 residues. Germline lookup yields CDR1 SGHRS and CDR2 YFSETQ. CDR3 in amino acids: CASSLGTGLAGLNEQFF. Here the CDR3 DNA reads TGCGCCAGCAGCTTGGGCACGGGACTAGCGGGGTTGAATGAGCAGTTCTTC.

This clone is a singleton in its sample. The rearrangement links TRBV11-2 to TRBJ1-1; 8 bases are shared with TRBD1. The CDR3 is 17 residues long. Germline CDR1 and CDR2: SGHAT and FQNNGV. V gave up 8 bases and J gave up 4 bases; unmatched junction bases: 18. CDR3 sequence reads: CASAQRDRGKGVTEAFF. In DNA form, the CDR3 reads TGTGCCAGCGCTCAGAGAGACAGGGGAAAGGGGGTCACTGAAGCTTTCTTT.

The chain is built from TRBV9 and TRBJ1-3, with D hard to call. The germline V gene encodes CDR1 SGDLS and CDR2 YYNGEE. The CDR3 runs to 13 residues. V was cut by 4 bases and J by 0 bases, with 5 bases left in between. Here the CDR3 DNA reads TGTGCCAGCAGCACGAGCTCTGGAAACACCATATATTTT. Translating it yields CASSTSSGNTIYF.

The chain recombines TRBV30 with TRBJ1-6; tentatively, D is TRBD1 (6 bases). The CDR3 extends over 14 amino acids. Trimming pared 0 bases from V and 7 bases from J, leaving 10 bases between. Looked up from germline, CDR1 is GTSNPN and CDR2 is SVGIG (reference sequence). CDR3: CAWSVTGSNSPLHF. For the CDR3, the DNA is TGTGCCTGGAGTGTAACAGGGTCAAATTCACCCCTCCACTTT.

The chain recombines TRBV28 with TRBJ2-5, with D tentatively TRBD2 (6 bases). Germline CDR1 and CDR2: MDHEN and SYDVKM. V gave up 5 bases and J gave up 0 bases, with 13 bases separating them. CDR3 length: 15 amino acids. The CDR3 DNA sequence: TGTGCCAGCAGTCCCTCGGGGGAGTACCAAGAGACCCAGTACTTC. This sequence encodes CASSPSGEYQETQYF.

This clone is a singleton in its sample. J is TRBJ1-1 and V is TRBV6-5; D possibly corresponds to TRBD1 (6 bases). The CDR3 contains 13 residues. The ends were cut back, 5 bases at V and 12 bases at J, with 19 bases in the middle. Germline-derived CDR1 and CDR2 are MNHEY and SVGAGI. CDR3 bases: TGTGCCAGCAGTAAGGAGACAGGTAGACGGTCTTTCTTT. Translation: CASSKETGRRSFF.

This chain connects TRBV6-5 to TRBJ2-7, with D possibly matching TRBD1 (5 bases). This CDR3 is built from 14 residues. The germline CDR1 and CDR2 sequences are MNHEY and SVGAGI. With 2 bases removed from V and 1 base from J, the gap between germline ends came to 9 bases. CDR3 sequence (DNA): TGTGCCAGCAGTTACGTGACAGAATCCTACGAGCAGTACTTC. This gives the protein CASSYVTESYEQYF.

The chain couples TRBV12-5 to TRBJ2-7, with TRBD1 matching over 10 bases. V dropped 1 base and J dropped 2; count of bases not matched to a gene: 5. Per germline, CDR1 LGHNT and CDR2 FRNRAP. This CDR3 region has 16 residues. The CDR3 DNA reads TGTGCTAGTGGTTTGGGCGGGGACAGGGGAACCTACGAGCAGTACTTC. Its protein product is CASGLGGDRGTYEQYF.

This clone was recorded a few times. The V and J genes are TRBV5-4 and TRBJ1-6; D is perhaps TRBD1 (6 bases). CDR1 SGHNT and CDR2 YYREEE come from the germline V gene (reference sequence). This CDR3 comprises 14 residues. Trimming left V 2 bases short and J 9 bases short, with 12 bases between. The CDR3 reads CASSFLQGSSPLHF. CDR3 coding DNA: TGTGCCAGCAGCTTCCTACAGGGAAGTTCACCCCTCCACTTT. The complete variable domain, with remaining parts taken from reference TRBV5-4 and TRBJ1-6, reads ETGVTQSPTHLIKTRGQQVTLRCSSQSGHNTVSWYQQALGQGPQFIFQYYREEENGRGNFPPRFSGLQFPNYSSELNVNALELDDSALYLCASSFLQGSSPLHFGNGTRLTVT.

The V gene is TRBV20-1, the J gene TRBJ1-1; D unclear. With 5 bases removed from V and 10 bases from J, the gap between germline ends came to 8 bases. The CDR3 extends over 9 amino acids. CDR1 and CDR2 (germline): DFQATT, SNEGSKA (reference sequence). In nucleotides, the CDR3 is TGCAGTGCTGGCCGGGGAGCTTTCTTT. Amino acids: CSAGRGAFF.

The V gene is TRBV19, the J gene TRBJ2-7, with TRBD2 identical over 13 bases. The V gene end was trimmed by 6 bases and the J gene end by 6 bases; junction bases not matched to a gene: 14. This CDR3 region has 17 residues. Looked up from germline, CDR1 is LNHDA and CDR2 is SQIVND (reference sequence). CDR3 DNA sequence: TGTGCCAGTAGCCGGGGACTAGCGGGGACACATACAACCGAGCAGTACTTC. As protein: CASSRGLAGTHTTEQYF.

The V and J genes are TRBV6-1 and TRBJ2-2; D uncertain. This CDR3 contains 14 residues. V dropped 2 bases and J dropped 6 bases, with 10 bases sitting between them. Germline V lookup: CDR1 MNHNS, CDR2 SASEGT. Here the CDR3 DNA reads TGTGCCAGCAGTGAATTATTCAGTGCCGGGGAGCTGTTTTTT. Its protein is CASSELFSAGELFF.

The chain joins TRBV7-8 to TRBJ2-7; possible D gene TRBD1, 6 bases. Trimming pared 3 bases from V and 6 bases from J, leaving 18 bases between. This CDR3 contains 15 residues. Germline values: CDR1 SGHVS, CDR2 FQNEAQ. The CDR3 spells CASSFRDTAPGEQYF. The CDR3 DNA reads TGTGCCAGCAGCTTTCGGGACACCGCCCCAGGCGAGCAGTACTTC.